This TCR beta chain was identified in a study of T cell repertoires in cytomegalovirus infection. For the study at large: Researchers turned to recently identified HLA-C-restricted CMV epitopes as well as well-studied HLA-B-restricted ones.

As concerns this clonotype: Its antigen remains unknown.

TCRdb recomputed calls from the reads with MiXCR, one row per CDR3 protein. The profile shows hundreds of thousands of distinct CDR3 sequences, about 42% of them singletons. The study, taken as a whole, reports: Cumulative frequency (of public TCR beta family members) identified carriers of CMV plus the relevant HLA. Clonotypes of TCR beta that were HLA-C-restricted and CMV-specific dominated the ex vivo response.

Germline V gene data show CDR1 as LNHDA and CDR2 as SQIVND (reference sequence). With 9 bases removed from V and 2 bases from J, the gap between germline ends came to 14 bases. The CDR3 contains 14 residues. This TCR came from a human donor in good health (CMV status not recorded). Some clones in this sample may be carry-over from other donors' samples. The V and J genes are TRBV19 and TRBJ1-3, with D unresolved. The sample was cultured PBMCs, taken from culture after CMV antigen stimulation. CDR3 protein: CASDIGGPGNTIYF. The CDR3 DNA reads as TGTGCCAGCGATATCGGAGGACCTGGAAACACCATATATTTT. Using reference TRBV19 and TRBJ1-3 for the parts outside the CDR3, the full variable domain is DGGITQSPKYLFRKEGQNVTLSCEQNLNHDAMYWYRQDPGQGLRLIYYSQIVNDFQKGDIAEGYSVSREKKESFPLTVTSAQKNPTAFYLCASDIGGPGNTIYFGEGSWLTVV.